The sequence of this TCR beta chain was determined in a study of blood T cell repertoires in COVID-19. On the study more broadly: Some COVID-19 samples were acute and others convalescent; all came from the United States, Italy and Spain. From T cells, B-cell-depleted T cells, or PBMCs came the material, which was cDNA or gDNA.

Germline V gene lookup returns CDR1 MGHDK and CDR2 SYGVNS. Trimming took 8 bases from V and 2 from J; bases not matched to a gene: 5. The CDR3 spans 14 residues. Original methodology: Cell counts per sample came from amplifying reference gene primers. Using immunoSEQ multiplex PCR, the repertoire was profiled, and TCRdb retains in-frame clones only, with some absent. That table supplies the V and J calls and clone size; D and trimming were determined from the DNA. This table has about 170,000 clones, roughly 86% appearing once. The rearrangement uses TRBV25-1 and TRBJ1-5; 8 nucleotides match TRBD1. The sequenced sample consisted of peripheral blood. This TCR was sampled from a woman of 80 years or more in a cohort sampled during active or convalescent COVID-19. CDR3 bases: TGTGCCAGCGCCCCGGACAGGGGCAATCAGCCCCAGCATTTT. It encodes CASAPDRGNQPQHF.